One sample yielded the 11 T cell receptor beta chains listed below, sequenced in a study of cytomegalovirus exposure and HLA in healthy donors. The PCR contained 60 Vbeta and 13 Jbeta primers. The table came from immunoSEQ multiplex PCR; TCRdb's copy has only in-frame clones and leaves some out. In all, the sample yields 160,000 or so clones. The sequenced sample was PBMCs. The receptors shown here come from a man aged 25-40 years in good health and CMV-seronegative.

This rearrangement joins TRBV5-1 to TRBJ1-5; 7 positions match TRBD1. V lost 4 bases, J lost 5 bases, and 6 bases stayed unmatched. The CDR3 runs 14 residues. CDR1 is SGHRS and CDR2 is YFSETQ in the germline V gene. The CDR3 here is CASSQTGEHQPQHF. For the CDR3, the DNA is TGCGCCAGCAGCCAAACAGGGGAACATCAGCCCCAGCATTTT.

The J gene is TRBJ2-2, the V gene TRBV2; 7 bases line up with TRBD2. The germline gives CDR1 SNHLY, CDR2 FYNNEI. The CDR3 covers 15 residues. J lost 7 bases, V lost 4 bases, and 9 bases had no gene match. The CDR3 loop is CASSGPAGAGGELFF. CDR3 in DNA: TGTGCCAGCAGTGGGCCGGCGGGAGCGGGCGGGGAGCTGTTTTTT.

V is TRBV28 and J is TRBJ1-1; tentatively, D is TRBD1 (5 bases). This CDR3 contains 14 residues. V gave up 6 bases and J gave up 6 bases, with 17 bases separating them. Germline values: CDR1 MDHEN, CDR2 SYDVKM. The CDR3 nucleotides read TGTGCCAGCAGGGGGGGGAATTCTTTCGCTGAAGCTTTCTTT. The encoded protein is CASRGGNSFAEAFF. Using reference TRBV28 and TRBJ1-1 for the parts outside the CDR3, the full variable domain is DVKVTQSSRYLVKRTGEKVFLECVQDMDHENMFWYRQDPGLGLRLIYFSYDVKMKEKGDIPEGYSVSREKKERFSLILESASTNQTSMYLCASRGGNSFAEAFFGQGTRLTVV.

This CDR3 is CASSLADRGTEAFF. CDR3 DNA: TGTGCCAGCAGTTTAGCGGACCGGGGGACTGAAGCTTTCTTT. The rearrangement joins TRBV27 to TRBJ1-1; tentatively, D is TRBD1 (5 bases). V was clipped by 2 bases and J by 5 bases, with 12 bases between them. Germline assignment: CDR1 MNHEY and CDR2 SMNVEV (reference sequence). The CDR3 extends over 14 amino acids.

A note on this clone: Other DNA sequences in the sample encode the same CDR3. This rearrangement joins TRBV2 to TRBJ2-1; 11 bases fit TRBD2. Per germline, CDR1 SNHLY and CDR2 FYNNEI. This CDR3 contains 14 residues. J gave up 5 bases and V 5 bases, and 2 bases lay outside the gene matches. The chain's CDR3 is CASSPGLADNEQFF. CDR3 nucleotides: TGTGCCAGCAGTCCGGGACTAGCGGACAATGAGCAGTTCTTC.

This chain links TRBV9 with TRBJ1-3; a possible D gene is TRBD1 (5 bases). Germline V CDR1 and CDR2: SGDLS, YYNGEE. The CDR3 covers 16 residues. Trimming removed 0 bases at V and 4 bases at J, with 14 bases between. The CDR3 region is CASSVEWGVRGNTIYF. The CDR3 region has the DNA TGTGCCAGCAGCGTAGAATGGGGGGTGAGAGGAAACACCATATATTTT.

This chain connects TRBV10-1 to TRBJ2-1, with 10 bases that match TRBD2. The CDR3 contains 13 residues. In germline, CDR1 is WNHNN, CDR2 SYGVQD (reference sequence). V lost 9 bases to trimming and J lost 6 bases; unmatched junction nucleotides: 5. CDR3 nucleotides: TGCGCCAGTTCCAGCGGGAGGGCCAATGAGCAGTTCTTC. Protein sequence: CASSSGRANEQFF.

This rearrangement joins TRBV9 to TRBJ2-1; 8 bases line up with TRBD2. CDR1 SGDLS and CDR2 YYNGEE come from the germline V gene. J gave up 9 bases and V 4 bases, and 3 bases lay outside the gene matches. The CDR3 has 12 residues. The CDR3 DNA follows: TGTGCCAGCAGCACGGGACTAGTTGAGCAGTTCTTC. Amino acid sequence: CASSTGLVEQFF.

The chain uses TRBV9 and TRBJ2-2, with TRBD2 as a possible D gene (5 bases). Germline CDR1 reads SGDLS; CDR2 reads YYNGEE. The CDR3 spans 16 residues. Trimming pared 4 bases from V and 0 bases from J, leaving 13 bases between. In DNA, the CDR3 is TGTGCCAGCAGCCCCCGTACCGGGGCGAACACCGGGGAGCTGTTTTTT. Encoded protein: CASSPRTGANTGELFF.

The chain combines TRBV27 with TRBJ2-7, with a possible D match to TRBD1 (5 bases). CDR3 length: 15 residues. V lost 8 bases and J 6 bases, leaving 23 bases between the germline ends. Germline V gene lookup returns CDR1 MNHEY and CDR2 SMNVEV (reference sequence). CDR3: CASGPQVGVAIEQYF. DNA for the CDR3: TGTGCCAGCGGCCCCCAAGTAGGGGTAGCCATCGAGCAGTACTTC.

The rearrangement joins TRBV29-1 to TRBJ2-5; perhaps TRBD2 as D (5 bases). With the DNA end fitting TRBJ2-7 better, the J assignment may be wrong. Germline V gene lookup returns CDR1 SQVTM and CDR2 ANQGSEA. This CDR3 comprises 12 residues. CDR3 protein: CSVREYSYEQYF. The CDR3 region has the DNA TGCAGCGTTCGGGAATACTCCTACGAGCAGTACTTC.